Listed below are T cell receptor beta chains from one sample, sequenced in a study of T cells after yellow fever vaccination. TCRdb re-called the 5' RACE reads with MiXCR, one entry per CDR3 protein. The sample yields 300,000 or so distinct CDR3 sequences, 3% to 4.5% seen once. The material was PBMCs, obtained 5 days after the yellow fever booster vaccination. The receptors were gathered from a man between 18 and 35 years old who received the YFV17D yellow fever vaccine. Each CDR3 is given with its conserved first and last residue. The order of the fields is clone size, CDR3 length, J gene, D gene, V gene, CDR3 protein, CDR3 DNA. The D gene is left open where the match is weak. For some rows the clone size is stated as once, few or many, or as a class when expanded; others skip it.

size: few
length: 13
J: TRBJ1-1
D: TRBD1
V: TRBV27
CDR3: CASSYRRGTEAFF
DNA: TGTGCCAGCAGTTATCGCAGGGGGACTGAAGCTTTCTTT

size: many
length: 18
J: TRBJ2-5
D: TRBD2
V: TRBV7-2
CDR3: CASSPKGVSGGAYETQYF
DNA: TGTGCCAGCAGCCCCAAAGGAGTTAGCGGGGGGGCCTACGAGACCCAGTACTTC

size: few
length: 14
J: TRBJ2-3
D: -
V: TRBV20-1
CDR3: CSASGRAFTDTQYF
DNA: TGCAGTGCTAGCGGACGGGCCTTCACAGATACGCAGTATTTT

size: few
length: 16
J: TRBJ1-6
D: -
V: TRBV6-5
CDR3: CASSYSPGEGSSPLHF
DNA: TGTGCCAGCAGTTACTCGCCAGGGGAAGGTTCTTCACCCCTCCACTTT

size: -
length: 16
J: TRBJ1-2
D: -
V: TRBV12-3/TRBV12-4
CDR3: CASSLRSTETNYGYTF
DNA: TGTGCCAGCAGCCTTCGGTCGACAGAGACTAACTATGGCTACACCTTC

size: -
length: 15
J: TRBJ2-7
D: TRBD2
V: TRBV2
CDR3: CASSERTSGVLEQYF
DNA: TGTGCCAGCAGTGAAAGGACTAGCGGGGTCCTGGAGCAGTACTTC

size: few
length: 15
J: TRBJ2-7
D: -
V: TRBV4-3
CDR3: CASSQDRRETYEQYF
DNA: TGCGCCAGCAGCCAAGACCGTCGGGAGACCTACGAGCAGTACTTC

size: many
length: 16
J: TRBJ2-2
D: -
V: TRBV7-3
CDR3: CASSPTTGAGTGELFF
DNA: TGTGCCAGCAGTCCCACGACTGGTGCGGGGACCGGGGAGCTGTTTTTT

size: -
length: 16
J: TRBJ1-2
D: TRBD1
V: TRBV5-1
CDR3: CASRFRDSPTNYGYTF
DNA: TGCGCCAGCAGATTTAGGGACAGCCCAACTAACTATGGCTACACCTTC

size: -
length: 13
J: TRBJ2-7
D: -
V: TRBV6-5
CDR3: CASSYSNSPEQYF
DNA: TGTGCCAGCAGTTACTCGAATAGCCCCGAGCAGTACTTC

size: few
length: 17
J: TRBJ1-1
D: -
V: TRBV21-1
CDR3: CAGPGQAPGRMNTEAFF
DNA: TGTGCCGGCCCGGGACAGGCCCCCGGGCGTATGAACACTGAAGCTTTCTTT

size: few
length: 15
J: TRBJ2-5
D: -
V: TRBV6-1
CDR3: CASSPSSRDGETQYF
DNA: TGTGCCAGCAGCCCCAGTAGCAGGGATGGAGAGACCCAGTACTTC

size: -
length: 14
J: TRBJ1-6
D: -
V: TRBV7-8
CDR3: CASSFRLQRGTLHF
DNA: TGTGCCAGCAGCTTTCGGTTACAGCGGGGAACCCTCCACTTT

size: many
length: 15
J: TRBJ2-7
D: TRBD1
V: TRBV5-1
CDR3: CASRGAGTGTYEQYF
DNA: TGCGCCAGCAGGGGGGCCGGGACAGGAACCTACGAGCAGTACTTC

size: -
length: 15
J: TRBJ2-2
D: TRBD1
V: TRBV20-1
CDR3: CSAPRTGWGTGELFF
DNA: TGCAGTGCTCCGAGGACAGGGTGGGGCACCGGGGAGCTGTTTTTT

size: few
length: 16
J: TRBJ2-5
D: -
V: TRBV4-3
CDR3: CASSQVRGDRQETQYF
DNA: TGCGCCAGCAGCCAAGTCAGAGGAGACAGGCAAGAGACCCAGTACTTC

size: -
length: 14
J: TRBJ1-2
D: -
V: TRBV10-3
CDR3: CAIRGSDRNYGYTF
DNA: TGTGCCATCAGGGGTAGCGACCGCAACTATGGCTACACCTTC

size: -
length: 13
J: TRBJ1-5
D: -
V: TRBV5-5
CDR3: CASSFREGQPQHF
DNA: TGTGCCAGCAGCTTCCGGGAGGGTCAGCCCCAGCATTTT

size: many
length: 16
J: TRBJ2-5
D: TRBD1
V: TRBV4-1
CDR3: CASSPGTGFGQETQYF
DNA: TGCGCCAGCAGTCCCGGGACAGGATTTGGGCAAGAGACCCAGTACTTC

size: few
length: 13
J: TRBJ2-5
D: TRBD2
V: TRBV25-1
CDR3: CASTKAGRETQYF
DNA: TGTGCCAGCACTAAAGCGGGGAGGGAGACCCAGTACTTC

size: -
length: 17
J: TRBJ2-7
D: TRBD1
V: TRBV4-1
CDR3: CASSQVGIRQGADEQYF
DNA: TGCGCCAGCAGCCAAGTGGGTATTCGGCAGGGGGCTGACGAGCAGTACTTC

size: many
length: 13
J: TRBJ2-1
D: TRBD1
V: TRBV2
CDR3: CASRGQGGDEQFF
DNA: TGTGCCAGCAGGGGACAGGGGGGCGATGAGCAGTTCTTC

size: -
length: 15
J: TRBJ2-3
D: -
V: TRBV6-5
CDR3: CASSSSPSGTDTQYF
DNA: TGTGCCAGCAGTTCCTCGCCCAGCGGAACAGATACGCAGTATTTT

size: -
length: 16
J: TRBJ1-4
D: -
V: TRBV7-6
CDR3: CASSVRTSTTNEKLFF
DNA: TGTGCCAGCAGCGTACGGACGTCTACAACTAATGAAAAACTGTTTTTT

size: -
length: 16
J: TRBJ2-3
D: TRBD2
V: TRBV4-3
CDR3: CASSQGSGGWTDTQYF
DNA: TGCGCCAGCAGCCAAGGTAGCGGGGGTTGGACAGATACGCAGTATTTT

size: few
length: 15
J: TRBJ2-4
D: TRBD1
V: TRBV7-9
CDR3: CASSKEGAAKNIQYF
DNA: TGTGCCAGCAGCAAAGAGGGGGCGGCCAAAAACATTCAGTACTTC